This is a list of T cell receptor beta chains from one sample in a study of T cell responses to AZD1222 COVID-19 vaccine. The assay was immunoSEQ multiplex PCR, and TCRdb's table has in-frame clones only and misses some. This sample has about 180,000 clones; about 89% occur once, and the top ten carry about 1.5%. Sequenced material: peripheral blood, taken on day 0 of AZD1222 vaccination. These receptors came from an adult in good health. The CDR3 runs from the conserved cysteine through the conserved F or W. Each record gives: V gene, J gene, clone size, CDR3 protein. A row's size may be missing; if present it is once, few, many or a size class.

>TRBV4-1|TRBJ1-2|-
CASSQGGGGVSYGYTF
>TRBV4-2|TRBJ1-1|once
CASSQDGNTEAFF
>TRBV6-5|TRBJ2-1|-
CATTGLSSYNEQFF
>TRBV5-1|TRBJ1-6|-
CASSLGQRASPLHF
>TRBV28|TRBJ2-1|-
CATRSGTSGHNEQFF
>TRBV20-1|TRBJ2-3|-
CSASQRAFTDTQYF
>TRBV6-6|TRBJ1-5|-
CASSPLGTGRDQPQHF
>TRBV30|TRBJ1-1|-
CAWRRDSNTEAFF
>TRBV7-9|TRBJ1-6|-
CASSLRRDKGNSPLHF
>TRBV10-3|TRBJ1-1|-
CAISESTVGASGAFF
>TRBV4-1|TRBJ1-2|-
CASSQVIQANYGYTF
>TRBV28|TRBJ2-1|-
CASSLAGDKDEQFF
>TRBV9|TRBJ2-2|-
CASSVVSSGNGPGELFF
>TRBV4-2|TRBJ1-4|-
CASSQVAGDEKLFF
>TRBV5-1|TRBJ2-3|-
CASSPQTSPGDTQYF
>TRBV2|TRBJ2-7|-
CASSWNRGSYEQYF
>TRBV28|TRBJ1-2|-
CASRAGQGPNYGYTF
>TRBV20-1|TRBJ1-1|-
CSAIGTEAFF
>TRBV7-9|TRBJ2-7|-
CASSLGPGDTYEQYF
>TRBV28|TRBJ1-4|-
CASSLTNEKLFF
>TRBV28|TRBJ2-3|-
CASSLDWQGAGNTQYF
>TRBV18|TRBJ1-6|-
CASSKGGENSPLHF
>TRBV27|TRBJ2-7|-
CASSSRARGRSYEQYF
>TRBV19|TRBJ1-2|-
CASSTHTRGPGGYTF
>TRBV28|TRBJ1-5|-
CASTFGTDQPQHF
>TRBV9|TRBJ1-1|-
CASSADSSRTEAFF
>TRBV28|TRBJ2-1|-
CASLTSGSSYNEQFF
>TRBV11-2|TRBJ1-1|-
CASSLPGSTEAFF
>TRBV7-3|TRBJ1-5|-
CASSLGTDSNQPQHF
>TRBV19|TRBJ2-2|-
CASSIGFSGELFF
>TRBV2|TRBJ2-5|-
CASSERDLQETQYF